A selection of T cell receptor beta chains follows, all from one sample in a study of radiation and T cells in renal cell carcinoma. TCRdb's copy holds only in-frame clones and misses some; the assay was immunoSEQ multiplex PCR. Seen here are 150,000 or so clones, 83% observed once, and the top ten hold 20% to 25%. The sequenced sample was blood, obtained from a patient whose treatment included radiotherapy and nephrectomy. These receptors originate from a woman between 45 and 65 years old with renal cell carcinoma. Each CDR3 is given with its conserved first and last residue. The order of the fields is V gene, CDR3 length, D gene, clone size, J gene, CDR3 protein, CDR3 DNA. A D gene is named only where the DNA matches it firmly. For some rows the clone size is stated as once, few or many, or as a class when expanded; others skip it.

>TRBV11-2|15|TRBD2|-|TRBJ2-5
CASSLQRGGQETQYF
TGTGCCAGCAGCTTGCAACGGGGGGGGCAAGAGACCCAGTACTTC
>TRBV30|15|-|-|TRBJ2-2
CAWSRTTANTGELFF
TGTGCCTGGAGTAGGACTACCGCGAACACCGGGGAGCTGTTTTTT
>TRBV30|12|-|-|TRBJ1-3
CAWSVSGNTIYF
TGTGCCTGGAGTGTATCTGGAAACACCATATATTTT
>TRBV5-6|14|TRBD1|-|TRBJ1-5
CASSLGQEHQPQHF
TGTGCCAGCAGCTTAGGACAGGAGCATCAGCCCCAGCATTTT
>TRBV29-1|14|-|-|TRBJ2-7
CSVEAEESSYEQYF
TGCAGCGTTGAAGCCGAGGAGAGCTCCTACGAGCAGTACTTC
>TRBV4-3|14|-|-|TRBJ2-2
CASSQVSGSGELFF
TGCGCCAGCAGCCAAGTCTCAGGGTCCGGGGAGCTGTTTTTT
>TRBV10-1|13|-|-|TRBJ1-6
CATKAGENSPLHF
TGCGCCACCAAGGCAGGAGAAAATTCACCCCTCCACTTT
>TRBV6-1|14|-|-|TRBJ2-5
CASSQRPTGETQYF
TGTGCCAGCAGCCAGAGGCCTACGGGGGAGACCCAGTACTTC
>TRBV7-6|13|-|-|TRBJ1-1
CASSLSQRTEAFF
TGTGCCAGCAGCTTGTCGCAGAGGACTGAAGCTTTCTTT
>TRBV7-7|14|-|-|TRBJ1-6
CARSRRGGNSPLHF
TGTGCCAGGAGTCGCAGGGGTGGGAATTCACCCCTCCACTTT
>TRBV19|14|TRBD1|-|TRBJ1-2
CASSSRGLNYGYTF
TGTGCCAGTAGTTCCAGGGGGCTAAACTATGGCTACACCTTC
>TRBV5-1|15|-|-|TRBJ2-5
CASSLQNGEGETQYF
TGCGCCAGCAGCTTGCAAAACGGAGAGGGAGAGACCCAGTACTTC
>TRBV6-5|16|-|-|TRBJ1-2
CASSYSGWGENYGYTF
TGTGCCAGCAGTTACTCTGGTTGGGGGGAGAACTATGGCTACACCTTC
>TRBV4-1|15|-|few|TRBJ2-4
CASSQDPSQANIQYF
TGCGCCAGCAGCCAAGATCCGTCGCAGGCTAACATTCAGTACTTC
>TRBV4-2|17|-|-|TRBJ1-1
CASSHLGSGRRNTEAFF
TGTGCCAGCAGCCACCTCGGCTCGGGACGGAGAAACACTGAAGCTTTCTTT
>TRBV4-3|19|TRBD2|-|TRBJ2-1
CASSQDGLAGGPAYNEQFF
TGCGCCAGCAGCCAAGATGGGCTAGCGGGAGGGCCGGCCTACAATGAGCAGTTCTTC
>TRBV11-2|15|TRBD1|-|TRBJ1-3
CASSLSRGYGNTIYF
TGTGCCAGCAGCCTTTCCAGGGGGTACGGAAACACCATATATTTT
>TRBV10-1|12|-|-|TRBJ2-3
CASSTGVDTQYF
TGCGCCAGCAGTACCGGGGTCGATACGCAGTATTTT
>TRBV11-2|12|TRBD1|-|TRBJ2-7
CVRGTASYEQYF
TGTGTCAGGGGGACAGCGTCCTACGAGCAGTACTTC
>TRBV2|15|-|-|TRBJ2-7
CASKELSSVSYEQYF
TGTGCCAGCAAAGAACTTAGTAGCGTCTCCTACGAGCAGTACTTC
>TRBV5-5|14|TRBD1|-|TRBJ1-2
CASSTGQTNYGYTF
TGTGCCAGCAGCACGGGACAGACTAACTATGGCTACACCTTC
>TRBV7-3|13|-|few|TRBJ2-3
CASSFGVTDTQYF
TGTGCCAGCAGCTTCGGTGTAACAGATACGCAGTATTTT
>TRBV7-2|13|-|-|TRBJ2-7
CASSLVVKNEQYF
TGTGCCAGCAGCTTAGTTGTAAAAAACGAGCAGTACTTC
>TRBV5-6|14|-|-|TRBJ2-7
CASSFGQGLGEQYF
TGTGCCAGCAGCTTTGGACAGGGACTAGGCGAGCAGTACTTC
>TRBV9|14|-|-|TRBJ2-5
CASSARGEVETQYF
TGTGCCAGCAGCGCCAGGGGAGAGGTGGAGACCCAGTACTTC
>TRBV7-2|15|-|-|TRBJ2-7
CASSLTGTDSYEQYF
TGTGCCAGCAGCTTAACCGGGACGGACTCCTACGAGCAGTACTTC
>TRBV5-4|14|-|-|TRBJ2-5
CASSLGGYQETQYF
TGTGCCAGCAGCTTAGGAGGATACCAAGAGACCCAGTACTTC
>TRBV7-2|12|-|-|TRBJ2-5
CASSSFQETQYF
TGTGCCAGCAGCTCCTTCCAAGAGACCCAGTACTTC
>TRBV5-1|15|TRBD2|once|TRBJ2-7
CASSPGAGEGPEQYF
TGCGCCAGCAGCCCCGGGGCGGGAGAGGGTCCCGAGCAGTACTTC